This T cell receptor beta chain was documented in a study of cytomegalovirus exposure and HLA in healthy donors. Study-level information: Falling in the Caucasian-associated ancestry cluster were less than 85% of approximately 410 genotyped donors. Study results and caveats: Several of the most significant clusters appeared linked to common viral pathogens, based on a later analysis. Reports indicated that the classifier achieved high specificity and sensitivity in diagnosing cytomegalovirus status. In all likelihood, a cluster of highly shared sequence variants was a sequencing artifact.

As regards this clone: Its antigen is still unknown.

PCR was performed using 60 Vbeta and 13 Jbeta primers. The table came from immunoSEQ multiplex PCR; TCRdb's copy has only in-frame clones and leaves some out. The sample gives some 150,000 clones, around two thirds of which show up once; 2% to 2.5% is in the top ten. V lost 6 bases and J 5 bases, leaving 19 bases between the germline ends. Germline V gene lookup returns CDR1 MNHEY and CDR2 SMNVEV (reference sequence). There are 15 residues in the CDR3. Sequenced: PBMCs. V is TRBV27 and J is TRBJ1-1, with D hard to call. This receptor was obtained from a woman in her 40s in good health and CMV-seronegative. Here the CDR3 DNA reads TGTGCCAGCAGCCCGGATCAGGTAGGAGGTACTGAAGCTTTCTTT. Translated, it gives CASSPDQVGGTEAFF.